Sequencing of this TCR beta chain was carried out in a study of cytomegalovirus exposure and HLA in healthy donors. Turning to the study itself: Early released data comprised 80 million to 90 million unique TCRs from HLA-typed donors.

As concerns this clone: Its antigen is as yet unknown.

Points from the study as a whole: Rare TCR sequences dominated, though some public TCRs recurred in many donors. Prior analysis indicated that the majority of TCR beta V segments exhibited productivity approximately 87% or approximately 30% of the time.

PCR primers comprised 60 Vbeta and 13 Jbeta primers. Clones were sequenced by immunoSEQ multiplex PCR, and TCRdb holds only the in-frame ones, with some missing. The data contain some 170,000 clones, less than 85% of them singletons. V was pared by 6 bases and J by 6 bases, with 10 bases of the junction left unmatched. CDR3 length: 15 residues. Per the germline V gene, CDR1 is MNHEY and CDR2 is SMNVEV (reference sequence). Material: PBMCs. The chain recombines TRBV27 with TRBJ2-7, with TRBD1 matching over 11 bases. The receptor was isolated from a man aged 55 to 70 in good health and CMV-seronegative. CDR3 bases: TGTGCCAGCAGCGGCACCGGACAGGGGGCCTTCGAGCAGTACTTC. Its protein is CASSGTGQGAFEQYF.